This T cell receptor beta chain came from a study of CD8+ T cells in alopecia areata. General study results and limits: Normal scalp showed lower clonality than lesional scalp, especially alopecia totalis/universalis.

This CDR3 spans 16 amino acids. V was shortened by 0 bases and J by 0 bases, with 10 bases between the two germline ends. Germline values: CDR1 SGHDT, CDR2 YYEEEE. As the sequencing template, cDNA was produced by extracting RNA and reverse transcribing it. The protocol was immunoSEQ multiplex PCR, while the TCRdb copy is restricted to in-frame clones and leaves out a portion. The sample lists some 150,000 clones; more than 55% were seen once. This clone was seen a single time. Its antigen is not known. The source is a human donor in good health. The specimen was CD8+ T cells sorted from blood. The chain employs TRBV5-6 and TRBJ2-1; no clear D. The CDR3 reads CASSLGTVSSYNEQFF. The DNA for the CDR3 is TGTGCCAGCAGCTTGGGGACGGTTAGCTCCTACAATGAGCAGTTCTTC.